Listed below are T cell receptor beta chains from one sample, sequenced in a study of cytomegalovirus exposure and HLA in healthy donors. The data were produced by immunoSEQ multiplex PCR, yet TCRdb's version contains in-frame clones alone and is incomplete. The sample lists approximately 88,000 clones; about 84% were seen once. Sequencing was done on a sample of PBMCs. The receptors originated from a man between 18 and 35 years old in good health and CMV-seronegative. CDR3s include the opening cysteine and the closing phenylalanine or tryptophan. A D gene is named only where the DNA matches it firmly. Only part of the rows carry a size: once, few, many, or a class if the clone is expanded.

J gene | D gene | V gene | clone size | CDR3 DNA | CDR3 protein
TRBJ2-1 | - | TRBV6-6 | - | TGTGCCAGCAGTATAGTTTCCAATGAGCAGTTCTTC | CASSIVSNEQFF
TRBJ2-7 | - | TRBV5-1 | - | TGCGCCAGCAGCTTGGTGCAGGGGAGCTACGAGCAGTACTTC | CASSLVQGSYEQYF
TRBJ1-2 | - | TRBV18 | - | TGTGCCAGCTCACCAGCGGATCGGCAGGGTTATGGCTACACCTTC | CASSPADRQGYGYTF
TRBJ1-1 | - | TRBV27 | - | TGTGCCAGCAGTTTATCTCCGGGAGGCACTGAAGCTTTCTTT | CASSLSPGGTEAFF
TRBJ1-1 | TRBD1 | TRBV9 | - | TGTGCCAGCAGCGCGACAGGGGGCCGGACTGAAGCTTTCTTT | CASSATGGRTEAFF
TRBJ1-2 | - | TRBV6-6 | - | TGTGCCAGCAGTGGCCAGGGCCCCGGCTATGGCTACACCTTC | CASSGQGPGYGYTF
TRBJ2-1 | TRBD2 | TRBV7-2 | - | TGTGCCAGCAGCCTCCGGACTAGCGGCTACAATGAGCAGTTCTTC | CASSLRTSGYNEQFF
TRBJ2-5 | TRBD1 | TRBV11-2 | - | TGTGCCAGCAGCCTTATCTCGGGACAGGGGGCCCTAGAGACCCAGTACTTC | CASSLISGQGALETQYF
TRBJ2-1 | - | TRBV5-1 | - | TGCGCCAGCAGCGCTGGCACAGGCAATGAGCAGTTCTTC | CASSAGTGNEQFF
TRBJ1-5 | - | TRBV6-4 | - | TGTGCCAGCGGGCCAGTCCCTGGGCAGCCCCAGCATTTT | CASGPVPGQPQHF
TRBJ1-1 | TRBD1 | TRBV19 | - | TGTGCCAGTAGTATAGCGGGACAGGATGAAGCTTTCTTT | CASSIAGQDEAFF
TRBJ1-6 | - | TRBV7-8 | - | TGTGCCAGCAGCTTAGTGGCTGAAGCACCCCTCCACTTT | CASSLVAEAPLHF
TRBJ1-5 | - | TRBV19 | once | TGTGCCAGTACCCTACGCAGGGAAGTATATCAGCCCCAGCATTTT | CASTLRREVYQPQHF
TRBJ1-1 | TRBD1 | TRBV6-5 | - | TGTGCCAGCAGCCTCAGGGGGGTGAACACTGAAGCTTTCTTT | CASSLRGVNTEAFF
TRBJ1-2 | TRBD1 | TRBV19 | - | TGTGCCAGTAGCACGCAGGGGGAGAGCTATGGCTACACCTTC | CASSTQGESYGYTF
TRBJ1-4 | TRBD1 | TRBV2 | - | TGTGCCAGCAAAGGGACAGGGAGTTTCGCAACTAATGAAAAACTGTTTTTT | CASKGTGSFATNEKLFF
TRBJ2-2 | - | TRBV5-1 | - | TGCGCCAGCAGCTCGGGTAGAGTTAACACCGGGGAGCTGTTTTTT | CASSSGRVNTGELFF
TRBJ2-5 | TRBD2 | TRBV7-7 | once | TGTGCCAGCAGCCCAACTAGCGGGGGCCTGGAGACCCAGTACTTC | CASSPTSGGLETQYF
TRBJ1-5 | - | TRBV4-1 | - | TGCGCCAGCAGCCACCTCGATCAGCCCCAGCATTTT | CASSHLDQPQHF
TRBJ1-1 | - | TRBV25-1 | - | TGTGCCAGCAGTGAGGAGAGGAGAGGGACTGAAGCTTTCTTT | CASSEERRGTEAFF
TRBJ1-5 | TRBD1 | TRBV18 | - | TGTGCCAGCTCACCTCAGAACAGGGGTGGCAATCAGCCCCAGCATTTT | CASSPQNRGGNQPQHF
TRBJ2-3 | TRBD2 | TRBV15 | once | TGTGCCACCAGCTCTAGCGGGGGAACAGATACGCAGTATTTT | CATSSSGGTDTQYF
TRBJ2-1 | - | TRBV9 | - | TGTGCCAGCAGCTCCCGCGGGGTGGGTGAGCAGTTCTTC | CASSSRGVGEQFF
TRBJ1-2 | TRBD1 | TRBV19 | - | TGTGCCAGTAGTCGGGACAGGGTTAGTGGCTACACCTTC | CASSRDRVSGYTF
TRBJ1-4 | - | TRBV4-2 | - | TGTGCCAGCAGCCAAGTTCCCCCGGGGGGGACGGGGAATGAAAAACTGTTTTTT | CASSQVPPGGTGNEKLFF
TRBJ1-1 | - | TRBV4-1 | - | TGCGCCAGCAGCCAAGAGTGGGAGGGCAGGAACACTGAAGCTTTCTTT | CASSQEWEGRNTEAFF
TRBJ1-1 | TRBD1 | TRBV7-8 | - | TGTGCCAGCAGCTCGACCCCACCGGGACAGGGTGTTAGAGAAGCTTTCTTT | CASSSTPPGQGVREAFF
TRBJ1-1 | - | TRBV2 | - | TGTGCCAGCAGTCAAGACATTAACACTGAAGCTTTCTTT | CASSQDINTEAFF
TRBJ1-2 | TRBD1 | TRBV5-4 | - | TGTGCCAGCAGCGACCCGGGACAGGGTGAATATGGCTACACCTTC | CASSDPGQGEYGYTF
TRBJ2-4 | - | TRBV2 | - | TGTGCCAGCAGTGTAAGGGGGGAGGGGATTCAGTACTTC | CASSVRGEGIQYF
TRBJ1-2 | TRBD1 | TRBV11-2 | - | TGTGCCAGCAGCTTAACGGACAGGGGGTATGGCTACACCTTC | CASSLTDRGYGYTF
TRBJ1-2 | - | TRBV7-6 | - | TGTGCCAGCAGCTTGGGAGGGGTGCCCCCTGACTATGGCTACACCTTC | CASSLGGVPPDYGYTF
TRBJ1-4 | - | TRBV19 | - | TGTGCCAGTAGTATAGACGCGGGCCGCGCGGGAAAACTGTTTTTT | CASSIDAGRAGKLFF
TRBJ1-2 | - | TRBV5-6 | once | TGTGCCAGCAGTTTAACCGGGGGTGGCTACACCTTC | CASSLTGGGYTF
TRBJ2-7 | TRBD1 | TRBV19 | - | TGTGCCAGTAGTCTACAGGGGTTCTCCTACGAGCAGTACTTC | CASSLQGFSYEQYF
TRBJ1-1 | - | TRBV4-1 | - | TGCGCCAGCACCCTTCTGTGGGAGGGGAGCACTGAAGCTTTCTTT | CASTLLWEGSTEAFF
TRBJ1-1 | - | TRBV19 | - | TGTGCCAGTAGTTCGGGGATGAACACTGAAGCTTTCTTT | CASSSGMNTEAFF
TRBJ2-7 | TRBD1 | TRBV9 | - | TGTGCCAGCAGCATCTTGGACAGGGACGACGAGCAGTACTTC | CASSILDRDDEQYF
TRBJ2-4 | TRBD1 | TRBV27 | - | TGTGCCAGCAGTTCCACGTGGACAGGGCGAGGAAACATTCAGTACTTC | CASSSTWTGRGNIQYF
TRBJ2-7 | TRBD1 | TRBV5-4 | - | TGTGCCAGCAGCAGAGACAGGGCTGAGGAGCAGTACTTC | CASSRDRAEEQYF
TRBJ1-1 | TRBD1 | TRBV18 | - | TGTGCCAGCTCACGGATAACAGGGGAACAAGCTGAAGCTTTCTTT | CASSRITGEQAEAFF
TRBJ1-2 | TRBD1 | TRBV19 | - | TGTGCCAGTAGTATTGGGACAGTCGAGGCAAGCAACTATGGCTACACCTTC | CASSIGTVEASNYGYTF
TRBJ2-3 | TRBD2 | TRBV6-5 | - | TGTGCCAGCAGTCACTTCGGTAGCGGGCTTACAGATACGCAGTATTTT | CASSHFGSGLTDTQYF
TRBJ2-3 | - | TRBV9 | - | TGTGCCAGCAGCCAGGGGGGACAAAGCACAGATACGCAGTATTTT | CASSQGGQSTDTQYF